This T cell receptor (beta chain) was recovered during a study of T cell changes during pregnancy in multiple sclerosis. The protocol was immunoSEQ multiplex PCR, while the TCRdb copy is restricted to in-frame clones and leaves out a portion. The table records some 60,000 clones, 80% to 90% of them present only once. This CDR3 region has 13 residues. V lost 2 bases and J lost 8, with 11 bases in between. Germline V lookup: CDR1 SGHRS, CDR2 YFSETQ. J is TRBJ2-1 and V is TRBV5-1; D is ambiguous. Specimen: CD4+ T cells from peripheral blood mononuclear cells, collected in the third trimester of pregnancy. The sequence was collected from a female donor with multiple sclerosis, enrolled in a pregnancy study. The CDR3 sequence is CASSFVEHDEQFF. CDR3 sequence (DNA): TGCGCCAGCAGCTTTGTTGAGCACGATGAGCAGTTCTTC.